This T cell receptor beta chain derives from a study of T cells in Graves' hyperthyroidism and ophthalmopathy. Study-level information: Peripheral blood collection took place at initial diagnosis, before any treatment.

Whole-study findings and limits: Appearing also in blood were most of the thyroid clonotypes expanded above 0.001.

The source material, RNA transcripts, was used to amplify TCR beta CDR3 regions. Carried out on the TCR CDR3, a first-round RT-PCR used the HTBI primer set. TCRdb re-called the multiplex PCR reads through MiXCR, storing one row per CDR3 protein. Found here are more than 550,000 distinct CDR3 sequences, over 15% of them singletons; the top ten hold 15% to 20%. Per germline, CDR1 LNHDA and CDR2 SQIVND (reference sequence). V shed 4 bases, J shed 2 bases, and the junction held 11 bases outside the gene matches. This CDR3 has 17 residues. Turning to this clonotype: Its antigen is unidentified.

The sample was blood. The receptor's source is a woman aged 50 to 60 with Graves' hyperthyroidism that later progressed to Graves' ophthalmopathy. The rearrangement links TRBV19 to TRBJ1-5; 7 bases align to TRBD1. CDR3 loop: CASSRNTGAGGNQPQHF. The CDR3 DNA reads as TGTGCCAGTAGTAGGAACACAGGGGCGGGTGGCAATCAGCCCCAGCATTTT.